The clone carrying this T cell receptor beta chain was observed a handful of times. Its antigen is undetermined. This sample is drawn from a study of post-analysis software for immune sequencing data. Study summary: The cohort encompassed relapsing-remitting, secondary progressive and progressive-relapsing multiple sclerosis disease courses. Study-wide findings and caveats: Multiple sclerosis patients showed significantly lower normalized Chao1 diversity than controls did. Co-batched samples clustered tightly together by F measure. Roughly five TRBV segments were more frequent in patients than controls; TRBV5-6, TRBV5-1 and TRBV20-1 belonged to this group.

Germline CDR1 and CDR2: SGHVS and FNYEAQ. The germline V and J ends were trimmed by 1 base and 3 bases, with 13 bases remaining between them. The CDR3 spans 15 residues. Every TCR beta cDNA library bore unique molecular identifiers. T cells numbering 1 to 10 million gave rise to around 500,000 cDNA molecules. TCRdb recomputed calls from the PCR reads with MiXCR, one row per CDR3 protein. Found here are a few hundred thousand distinct CDR3 sequences, around 33% of them singletons; the top ten hold about an eighth. J is TRBJ2-7 and V is TRBV7-6; D is uncertain. The sequenced material came from blood. This sequence was found in a girl aged 5-17 years with multiple sclerosis. The CDR3 is CASSLEGARSYEQYF. For the CDR3, the DNA is TGTGCCAGCAGCTTAGAAGGAGCCAGGAGCTACGAGCAGTACTTC.